This TCR beta chain was profiled in a study of blood T cell repertoires in COVID-19. Background on the study: Sites in the United States, Italy and Spain provided acute and convalescent COVID-19 samples. T cells, B-cell-depleted T cells, or PBMCs provided the cDNA or gDNA that served as material.

Authors' processing steps: Nucleated cell counts were estimated from reference gene primer amplification. The data were produced by immunoSEQ multiplex PCR, yet TCRdb's version contains in-frame clones alone and is incomplete. For V, J and clone size, that table is used; D and trimming come from the DNA. The table includes 400,000 or so clones, 70% to 90% detected once. The CDR3 covers 16 residues. The germline V gene encodes CDR1 DFQATT and CDR2 SNEGSKA (reference sequence). V lost 3 bases to trimming and J lost 0 bases, with 17 bases between them. The material sequenced was peripheral blood. The chain employs TRBV20-1 and TRBJ2-5; D is perhaps TRBD2 (5 bases). The TCR originated in a man aged 18-30 years with COVID-19, enrolled during active disease. In DNA, the CDR3 is TGCAGTGCTAGTGCCCTGGGAGCCCCGTACCAAGAGACCCAGTACTTC. Translation gives CSASALGAPYQETQYF.